This T cell receptor beta chain appears in the sequencing data of a study of T cells after yellow fever vaccination. Each CDR3 protein is one row after TCRdb ran MiXCR on the 5' RACE reads. The table includes some 500,000 distinct CDR3 sequences, about 13% detected once. Germline CDR1 reads MNHEY; CDR2 reads SVGAGI. There are 16 residues in the CDR3. The ends lost 3 bases at V and 6 bases at J; junction bases unmatched: 12. This clonotype has just a few counts. The J gene is TRBJ2-7, the V gene TRBV6-5; 9 bases agree with TRBD2. The specimen was PBMCs, collected on the day of the yellow fever booster vaccination. The source of this sequence is a man aged 25 to 40 who received the YFV17D yellow fever vaccine. The CDR3 spells CASSYTLAGGPTEQYF. DNA of the CDR3: TGTGCCAGCAGTTATACTTTGGCGGGAGGGCCAACCGAGCAGTACTTC.